This T cell receptor (beta chain) stems from a study of T-cell reconstitution after alpha-beta-depleted transplantation in children. The CDR3 length is 15 residues. Germline V CDR1 and CDR2: SNHLY, FYNNEI. V lost 6 bases and J lost 2; bases outside the gene matches: 9. This clonotype was counted only a few times. TCRbeta library construction was performed incorporating unique molecular identifiers. TCRdb called the PCR reads again in MiXCR, with one record for every CDR3 protein. The sample yields about 400,000 distinct CDR3 sequences, about a fifth seen once. The material was PBMCs from the stem cell graft donor, obtained from the stem cell graft. This TCR was recovered from a human donor who donated a stem cell graft to a child with acute myeloid leukemia. The rearrangement joins TRBV2 to TRBJ1-1, with TRBD1 matching over 7 bases. The CDR3 coding sequence is TGTGCCAGCAGAGCGGGACAGCCACACAACACTGAAGCTTTCTTT. It translates to CASRAGQPHNTEAFF.